This T cell receptor (beta chain) was captured in a study of patients and donors after allogeneic stem cell transplantation. Many counts were recorded for this clonotype. Looked up from germline, CDR1 is SGHTA and CDR2 is FQGNSA. The V gene lost 3 bases and the J gene lost 3 bases, with 12 bases spanning the gap. The CDR3 covers 14 residues. TCRdb processed the RT-PCR reads anew with MiXCR; each CDR3 protein has one entry. The data hold 800,000 to 1,000,000 distinct CDR3 sequences, with roughly 18% observed a single time. The TCR comes from a human donor who was either an allogeneic HSCT recipient or a stem cell or donor lymphocyte infusion donor (not recorded which). It is not recorded whose cells these are; they may come from a transplant donor. What was sequenced was blood, either unsorted or a sorted T cell fraction (not recorded which). The V and J genes are TRBV7-2 and TRBJ2-7, with D uncertain. The CDR3, as DNA: TGTGCCAGCAGCTTGCGGAACCCCTACTACGAGCAGTACTTC. Protein: CASSLRNPYYEQYF.